Below, one T cell receptor beta chain is given with its context. Original processing methods: Amplified reference gene primers provided the basis for estimating nucleated cell counts. The data were produced by immunoSEQ multiplex PCR, yet TCRdb's version contains in-frame clones alone and is incomplete. V and J calls and clone size are as listed in that table; D and trimming were resolved from the DNA. The sample contains roughly 90,000 clones, roughly 90% of which appear only once. The data derive from a study of blood T cell repertoires in COVID-19. Across the whole study: COVID-19 samples, acute and convalescent, were from the United States, Italy and Spain. PBMCs, B-cell-depleted T cells, or T cells provided the cDNA or gDNA that made up the material.

The TCR originated in a human donor with active COVID-19. The donor label of this sample is uncertain. The material sequenced was peripheral blood.

Written as DNA, the CDR3 is TGTGCCAGCAGCTTACTGGAGACCGGGGAGCTGTTTTTT. It encodes CASSLLETGELFF. The V call is TRBV7-7, the J call TRBJ2-2; no firm D call. This CDR3 contains 13 residues. The V gene's germline CDR1 is SSHAT and CDR2 FNYEAQ (reference sequence). The V end lost 2 bases, the J end lost 5 bases, and 6 bases lay between the germline ends.